This passage covers 32 T cell receptor beta chains from one sample sequenced in a study of T-cell reconstitution after alpha-beta-depleted transplantation in children. Unique molecular identifiers were incorporated into the prepared TCRbeta library. Each CDR3 protein is one row after TCRdb ran MiXCR on the PCR reads. The sample lists more than 20,000 distinct CDR3 sequences; approximately 11% were seen once. Sequenced material: PBMCs from the stem cell graft donor, taken from the stem cell graft. Receptors were obtained from a human donor who donated a stem cell graft to a child with chronic granulomatous disease.

In this sample, this clonotype turned up many times. The chain joins TRBV4-1 to TRBJ2-7, with 7 bases lining up with TRBD1. The CDR3 contains 17 residues. CDR1 is MGHRA, CDR2 YSYEKL, per germline. V lost 3 bases and J lost 4; bases outside the gene matches: 15. The chain's CDR3 is CASSQGYPRQGSYEQYF. The DNA for the CDR3 is TGCGCCAGCAGCCAGGGCTACCCGAGACAGGGTTCTTACGAGCAGTACTTC.

This clonotype was counted many times. This sequence joins TRBV29-1 and TRBJ2-1; D possibly uses TRBD1 or TRBD2 (5 bases each). The CDR3 spans 16 residues. With 6 bases removed from V and 8 bases from J, the gap between germline ends came to 26 bases. Germline CDR1 and CDR2: SQVTM and ANQGSEA. This CDR3 reads CSVSGLMAASDHEQFF. CDR3 bases: TGCAGCGTATCGGGGCTTATGGCGGCCTCGGACCATGAGCAGTTCTTC.

This clonotype was counted ten times or more. The J gene is TRBJ2-1, the V gene TRBV7-9, with D unclear. The V and J ends lost 7 bases and 5 bases respectively, with 21 bases between them. The CDR3 length is 16 residues. Germline assignment: CDR1 SEHNR and CDR2 FQNEAQ (reference sequence). CDR3 in amino acids: CASNRPEQTLNNEQFF. In nucleotides, the CDR3 is TGTGCCAGCAATCGCCCGGAGCAGACCCTTAACAATGAGCAGTTCTTC.

This chain connects TRBV4-3 to TRBJ2-1; the D is unclear. With 5 bases removed from V and 3 bases from J, the gap between germline ends came to 14 bases. The CDR3 extends over 15 amino acids. Germline-derived CDR1 and CDR2 are LGHNA and YSLEER. The CDR3 is CASSSSSAIYNEQFF. CDR3 nucleotides: TGCGCCAGCAGCTCCAGTTCAGCAATCTACAATGAGCAGTTCTTC.

This clonotype was observed at least ten times. The chain combines TRBV20-1 with TRBJ2-7; the D gene is possibly TRBD1 (5 bases). Per the germline V gene, CDR1 is DFQATT and CDR2 is SNEGSKA (reference sequence). V dropped 6 bases and J dropped 2 bases, with 14 bases sitting between them. This CDR3 has 13 amino acids. The CDR3 DNA sequence: TGCAGTGCCCGTCTGGGGCGTACCTACGAGCAGTACTTC. Protein: CSARLGRTYEQYF.

The table lists this clonotype with many counts. The chain has TRBV6-2 or TRBV6-3 and TRBJ2-7; 7 bases agree with TRBD2. The J segment lost 2 bases and the V segment lost 6 bases, leaving 10 bases of the junction unmatched. Germline CDR1 is MNHEY and CDR2 is SVGEGT. The CDR3 consists of 15 residues. In DNA form, the CDR3 reads TGTGCCAGCAGCCCCTCAGCGGGACTACCCTACGAGCAGTACTTC. Amino acids: CASSPSAGLPYEQYF.

This clonotype was seen repeatedly, ten times or more. This sequence joins TRBV20-1 and TRBJ2-5; D uncertain. With 3 bases removed from V and 5 bases from J, the gap between germline ends came to 13 bases. Germline V CDR1 and CDR2: DFQATT, SNEGSKA (reference sequence). This CDR3 has 13 amino acids. The CDR3 loop is CSARARPRETQYF. In nucleotides, the CDR3 is TGCAGTGCTAGGGCTCGCCCTCGGGAGACCCAGTACTTC.

This clonotype was seen at least ten times. The chain is built from TRBV9 and TRBJ2-3; no clear D gene. Trimming removed 0 bases from V and 1 base from J, with 9 bases in between. This CDR3 is 15 amino acids long. The germline V gene has CDR1 SGDLS and CDR2 YYNGEE. This CDR3 is CASSVDTVGTDTQYF. CDR3 in DNA: TGTGCCAGCAGCGTAGATACCGTAGGCACAGATACGCAGTATTTT.

In DNA form, the CDR3 reads TGCAGTGCTACCCGTGGACCATCTGGGGCCAACGTCCTGACTTTC. Translation: CSATRGPSGANVLTF. This rearrangement joins TRBV20-1 to TRBJ2-6; D uncertain. The V end lost 4 bases, the J end lost 1 base, and 11 bases lay between the germline ends. The germline gives CDR1 DFQATT, CDR2 SNEGSKA (reference sequence). The length of the CDR3 is 15 residues.

This clonotype appeared many times. V gene TRBV20-1 combines with J gene TRBJ2-1; TRBD2 might be the D (6 bases). Between the trimmed V and J ends, which lost 6 bases and 5 bases, there was a span of 17 bases. The CDR3 sequence is 14 residues long. Germline-derived CDR1 and CDR2 are DFQATT and SNEGSKA (reference sequence). The CDR3 region is CSALIGSGDNEQFF. DNA for the CDR3: TGCAGTGCACTAATTGGTTCGGGGGACAATGAGCAGTTCTTC.

This clonotype was counted ten times or more. The rearrangement joins TRBV12-3 or TRBV12-4 to TRBJ2-1, with a weak D call TRBD1 (5 bases). V was trimmed by 5 bases and J by 7 bases, leaving 21 bases between them. CDR3 length equals 16 residues. CDR3 protein: CASSTQQVWAGNEQFF. The CDR3 DNA reads as TGTGCCAGCAGTACCCAACAGGTGTGGGCCGGTAATGAGCAGTTCTTC.

This clonotype was seen at least ten times. The chain combines TRBV29-1 with TRBJ1-1, with D possibly being TRBD1 (6 bases). V was clipped by 7 bases and J by 1 base, with 10 bases between them. Germline values: CDR1 SQVTM, CDR2 ANQGSEA. This CDR3 has 12 residues. This CDR3 reads CSGSQGNTEAFF. In DNA, the CDR3 is TGCAGCGGCTCACAGGGGAACACTGAAGCTTTCTTT.

This clonotype occurred many times. CDR3 in DNA: TGCAGTGCTAGGGGTGGGGGAGGAGGCACAGATACGCAGTATTTT. It yields the protein CSARGGGGGTDTQYF. This chain links TRBV20-1 with TRBJ2-3; tentative D call: TRBD2 (6 bases). In germline, CDR1 is DFQATT, CDR2 SNEGSKA (reference sequence). This CDR3 region has 15 residues. The V gene lost 3 bases and the J gene lost 1 base, with 14 bases spanning the gap.

This clonotype was observed many times. V and J are TRBV5-1 and TRBJ2-3, with D possibly TRBD1 on 5 matching bases. The CDR3 runs 13 residues. Trimming cost V 2 bases and J 2 bases, with 6 bases left between them. Germline-derived CDR1 and CDR2 are SGHRS and YFSETQ. The CDR3 sequence: CASSFGATDTQYF. The CDR3 DNA reads TGCGCCAGCAGCTTTGGGGCCACAGATACGCAGTATTTT.

This clonotype has at least ten counts. J is TRBJ2-7 and V is TRBV5-1; D not resolved. Trimming shortened V by 0 bases and J by 1 base, and 11 bases separated the two germline ends. The CDR3 contains 15 residues. Germline lookup yields CDR1 SGHRS and CDR2 YFSETQ. The CDR3 is CASSLALSKSYEQYF. CDR3 coding DNA: TGCGCCAGCAGCTTGGCCCTTTCCAAGTCCTACGAGCAGTACTTC.

This clonotype was recorded many times. CDR3 sequence reads: CASSLAPRGASPADTQYF. The CDR3 DNA is TGTGCCAGCAGCTTAGCGCCGAGGGGGGCTAGCCCAGCAGATACGCAGTATTTT. This chain uses TRBV7-2 with TRBJ2-3; D tentatively reads TRBD1 or TRBD2 (6 bases each). The CDR3 has 18 amino acids. V was clipped by 0 bases and J by 4 bases, with 20 bases between them. Germline V gene data show CDR1 as SGHTA and CDR2 as FQGNSA.

This clonotype was seen many times. The V gene is TRBV12-1, the J gene TRBJ2-1; the table's TRBD2 call for D was not verified on the DNA. TRBV12-1 is labeled a pseudogene. CDR3 size: 14 residues. The CDR3 spells CASPGTSGDNEQFF. The DNA of the CDR3 is TGTGCCAGCCCCGGGACTAGCGGAGATAATGAGCAGTTCTTC.

This clonotype was counted many times. This chain connects TRBV5-1 to TRBJ1-1; tentatively, D is TRBD1 (6 bases). The CDR3 runs 15 residues. The germline V gene has CDR1 SGHRS and CDR2 YFSETQ. V was pared by 4 bases and J by 3 bases, with 16 bases between. CDR3 DNA: TGCGCCAGCAGCCTTTCAATGGCAGGGGACACTGAAGCTTTCTTT. Amino acid sequence: CASSLSMAGDTEAFF.

The chain recombines TRBV29-1 with TRBJ2-3; D gene ambiguous. This CDR3 is built from 13 residues. The V gene's germline CDR1 is SQVTM and CDR2 ANQGSEA. With 3 bases removed from V and 5 bases from J, the gap between germline ends came to 12 bases. CDR3 bases: TGCAGCGTTGAGGATGGTTGGTTAGATACGCAGTATTTT. Translation gives CSVEDGWLDTQYF.

This clonotype came up many times. The CDR3 region has the DNA TGCAGTGCTAGAGATCGCAGGGCAAGCACAGATACGCAGTATTTT. Its translation is CSARDRRASTDTQYF. V usage is TRBV20-1 and J usage is TRBJ2-3, with TRBD1 as a possible D gene (5 bases). This CDR3 is 15 amino acids long. Germline values: CDR1 DFQATT, CDR2 SNEGSKA (reference sequence). The V end lost 0 bases, the J end lost 0 bases, and 10 bases lay between the germline ends.

This clonotype was detected ten times or more. V and J are TRBV7-2 and TRBJ2-3, with TRBD2 identical over 11 bases. The CDR3 covers 16 residues. Germline CDR1 SGHTA, CDR2 FQGNSA. V lost 5 bases and J lost 1; bases outside the gene matches: 5. The CDR3 loop reads CASSLLLAGGTDTQYF. CDR3 DNA sequence: TGTGCCAGCAGCCTCCTACTAGCGGGGGGCACAGATACGCAGTATTTT.

There are many counts of this clonotype. Here the CDR3 DNA reads TGTGCCAGCAGTCCCCCAGGAGTCTCTGGAAACACCATATATTTT. Translated: CASSPPGVSGNTIYF. The chain has TRBV12-3 or TRBV12-4 and TRBJ1-3, with unresolved D. CDR3 length: 15 residues. V lost 5 bases and J lost 0, with 11 bases in between.

This clonotype showed up many times. The chain joins TRBV29-1 to TRBJ2-1, with 12 positions matching TRBD1. The CDR3 consists of 17 residues. Germline CDR1 reads SQVTM; CDR2 reads ANQGSEA. The J segment lost 7 bases and the V segment lost 1 base, leaving 11 bases of the junction unmatched. This CDR3 reads CSVEGERGQGARNEQFF. CDR3 in DNA: TGCAGCGTTGAAGGTGAGAGGGGACAGGGGGCAAGGAATGAGCAGTTCTTC.

This clonotype was seen repeatedly, ten times or more. The chain recombines TRBV5-1 with TRBJ2-7; D is perhaps TRBD1 (5 bases). This CDR3 region has 13 residues. Germline values: CDR1 SGHRS, CDR2 YFSETQ. V lost 1 base and J 5 bases, leaving 10 bases between the germline ends. In nucleotides, the CDR3 is TGCGCCAGCAGCTTGCAGGGTGTCGACGAGCAGTACTTC. Translated, it gives CASSLQGVDEQYF.

This clonotype was found many times. The chain is built from TRBV5-1 and TRBJ2-3; D remains unclear. Trimming stripped 3 bases from V and 3 bases from J, with 5 bases between. Germline lookup yields CDR1 SGHRS and CDR2 YFSETQ. The CDR3 totals 12 residues. CDR3 sequence reads: CASSYFTDTQYF. CDR3 bases: TGCGCCAGCAGCTATTTTACAGATACGCAGTATTTT.

There are many counts of this clonotype. The chain carries TRBV12-3 or TRBV12-4 and TRBJ1-2; D not certain. V lost 8 bases and J lost 4, with 11 bases in between. There are 12 residues in the CDR3. CDR3 nucleotides: TGTGCCAGCCTTCGGACGACCTATGGCTACACCTTC. Protein: CASLRTTYGYTF.

This rearrangement joins TRBV18 to TRBJ2-2; maybe TRBD1 (5 bases). The germline CDR1 and CDR2 sequences are KGHSH and LQKENI. CDR3 length equals 16 residues. The V and J ends lost 2 bases and 0 bases respectively, with 10 bases between them. CDR3 amino acids: CASSPNTGSNTGELFF. CDR3 DNA: TGTGCCAGCTCACCAAACACAGGATCGAACACCGGGGAGCTGTTTTTT. The variable domain in full, completed from reference TRBV18 and TRBJ2-2, reads NAGVMQNPRHLVRRRGQEARLRCSPMKGHSHVYWYRQLPEEGLKFMVYLQKENIIDESGMPKERFSAEFPKEGPSILRIQQVVRGDSAAYFCASSPNTGSNTGELFFGEGSRLTVL.

This clonotype was observed at least ten times. The gene calls are TRBV6-5 and TRBJ1-6; D call uncertain. V shed 0 bases and J shed 3 bases, with 6 bases lying between them. The CDR3 consists of 15 residues. Germline V gene sequence: CDR1 MNHEY, CDR2 SVGAGI. CDR3 sequence reads: CASSYSAVYNSPLHF. CDR3 in DNA: TGTGCCAGCAGTTACTCGGCAGTCTATAATTCACCCCTCCACTTT.

This clonotype occurred many times. This chain uses TRBV20-1 with TRBJ2-2, with 7 bases matching TRBD1. V lost 3 bases and J lost 5; bases outside the gene matches: 12. This CDR3 comprises 16 residues. CDR1 DFQATT and CDR2 SNEGSKA come from the germline V gene (reference sequence). The CDR3 DNA follows: TGCAGTGCTAGGGTCAGGACAGGAGAAGGAACCGGGGAGCTGTTTTTT. Protein sequence: CSARVRTGEGTGELFF.

This clonotype was detected many times. The chain carries TRBV28 and TRBJ2-1; 11 nucleotides agree with TRBD1. Germline-derived CDR1 and CDR2 are MDHEN and SYDVKM. With V trimmed by 4 bases and J by 2 bases, 7 bases remained unmatched. This CDR3 is 17 amino acids long. The CDR3 DNA sequence: TGTGCCAGCAGTTCAACACCGGGACAGGGGGCCTACAATGAGCAGTTCTTC. Encoded protein: CASSSTPGQGAYNEQFF.

With respect to this clonotype: This may be a read error: a much more frequent sequence differs by one nucleotide. This rearrangement joins TRBV7-2 to TRBJ2-4; D gene ambiguous. The CDR3 runs 15 residues. The germline V gene encodes CDR1 SGHTA and CDR2 FQGNSA. V lost 0 bases to trimming and J lost 12 bases, with 18 bases between them. The CDR3 DNA reads TGTGCCAGCAGCTTAGCATCGGCAGCCTTGTACAGTCAGTACTTC. Amino acids: CASSLASAALYSQYF.

At least ten counts were recorded for this clonotype. It is unclear where the CDR3 begins or ends on the DNA, so no DNA is shown, and the CDR3 is as TCRdb lists it. V gene TRBV28 combines with J gene TRBJ2-1; the table's D call, TRBD1, was not checked against the DNA. Germline-derived CDR1 and CDR2 are MDHEN and SYDVKM. The CDR3 totals 12 residues, both ends included. CDR3 residues: CASSSSGREPFF.